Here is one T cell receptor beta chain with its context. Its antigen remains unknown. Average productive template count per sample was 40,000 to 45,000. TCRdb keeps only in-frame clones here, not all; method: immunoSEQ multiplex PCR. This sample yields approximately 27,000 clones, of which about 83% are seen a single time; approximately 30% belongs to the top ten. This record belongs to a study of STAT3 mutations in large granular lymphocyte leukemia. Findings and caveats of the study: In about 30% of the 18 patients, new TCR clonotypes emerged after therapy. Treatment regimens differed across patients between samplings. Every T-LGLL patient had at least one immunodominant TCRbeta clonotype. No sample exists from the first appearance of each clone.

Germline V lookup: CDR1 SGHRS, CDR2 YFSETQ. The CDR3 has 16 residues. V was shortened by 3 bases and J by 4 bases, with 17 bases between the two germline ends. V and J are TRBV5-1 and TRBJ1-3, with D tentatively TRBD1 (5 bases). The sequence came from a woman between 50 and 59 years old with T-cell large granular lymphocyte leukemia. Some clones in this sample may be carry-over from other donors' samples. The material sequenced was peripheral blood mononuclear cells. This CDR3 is CASSSETQWTGNTIYF. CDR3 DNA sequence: TGCGCCAGCAGCTCAGAGACTCAGTGGACAGGAAACACCATATATTTT.